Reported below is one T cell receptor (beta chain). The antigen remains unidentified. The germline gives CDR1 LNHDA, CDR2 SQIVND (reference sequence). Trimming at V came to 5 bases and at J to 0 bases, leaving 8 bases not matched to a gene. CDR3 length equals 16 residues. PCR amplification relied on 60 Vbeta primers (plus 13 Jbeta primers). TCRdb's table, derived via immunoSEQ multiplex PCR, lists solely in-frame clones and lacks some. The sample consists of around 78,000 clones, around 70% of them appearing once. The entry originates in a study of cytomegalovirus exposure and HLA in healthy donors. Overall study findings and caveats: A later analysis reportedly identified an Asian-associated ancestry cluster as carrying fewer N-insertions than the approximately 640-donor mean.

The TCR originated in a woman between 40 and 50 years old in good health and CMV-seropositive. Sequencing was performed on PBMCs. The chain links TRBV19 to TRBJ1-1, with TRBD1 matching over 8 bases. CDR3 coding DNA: TGTGCCAGTAGTGTGCAGGGGGCTGGTATGAACACTGAAGCTTTCTTT. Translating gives CASSVQGAGMNTEAFF.